The rows below give T cell receptor beta chains drawn from one sample of a study of shared clonotypes between healthy human individuals. Produced via immunoSEQ multiplex PCR; TCRdb's table is partial and in-frame only. The sample records about 480,000 clones, 79% being singletons. Sequenced: PBMCs. The source of these receptors is a woman aged 40 to 50 in good health. Some clones in this sample may be carry-over from other donors' samples. Each CDR3 is given with its conserved first and last residue. The D gene is left open where the match is weak. Not every row has a clone size; where given, it reads once, few, many or a size class.

TRBJ2-1 | TRBD2 | TRBV9 | once | TGTGCCAGCAGCGTTAATAGCGGGGTATACAATGAGCAGTTCTTC | CASSVNSGVYNEQFF
TRBJ2-3 | - | TRBV14 | - | TGTGCCAGCAGCAGCATCTCCCTGACAGATACGCAGTATTTT | CASSSISLTDTQYF
TRBJ2-1 | TRBD2 | TRBV29-1 | - | TGCAGCGTCGAATCCCCGACTAGCGGGAAGGCGGATGAGCAGTTCTTC | CSVESPTSGKADEQFF
TRBJ2-7 | TRBD2 | TRBV9 | - | TGTGCCAGCAGCTTCGGGACTAGCGCCTACGAGCAGTACTTC | CASSFGTSAYEQYF
TRBJ2-5 | TRBD2 | TRBV5-4 | - | TGTGCCAGCAGGGCCATGAGGACTAGCTCCCAAGAGACCCAGTACTTC | CASRAMRTSSQETQYF
TRBJ1-3 | - | TRBV2 | - | TGTGCCAGCAGTTACTCGACAGGATCCTCTGGAAACACCATATATTTT | CASSYSTGSSGNTIYF
TRBJ1-4 | TRBD1 | TRBV18 | - | TGTGCCAGCTCACCACCGACAGGGCAAGTCAGGGGTGAAAAACTGTTTTTT | CASSPPTGQVRGEKLFF
TRBJ2-5 | TRBD1 | TRBV2 | - | TGTGCCAGCAGTGGGCGGACAGGGAGCCTAGGGACCCAGTACTTC | CASSGRTGSLGTQYF
TRBJ2-7 | - | TRBV7-3 | - | TGTGCCAGCAGCTTAAATCACGGAGAATACGAGCAGTACTTC | CASSLNHGEYEQYF
TRBJ2-1 | - | TRBV28 | once | TGTGCCAGCAGTTGGACACACAATGAGCAGTTCTTC | CASSWTHNEQFF
TRBJ2-3 | TRBD2 | TRBV29-1 | - | TGCAGCGTTGAACGCGGGGGAAGCACAGATACGCAGTATTTT | CSVERGGSTDTQYF
TRBJ2-2 | TRBD2 | TRBV6-5 | - | TGTGCCAGCAGTTCCGGACTAGCGAGCGGGGAGCTGTTTTTT | CASSSGLASGELFF
TRBJ1-1 | - | TRBV28 | many | TGTGCCAGCGTCTTGGGAGAGTTGGCTTTCTTT | CASVLGELAFF
TRBJ1-5 | - | TRBV30 | few | TGTGCCTGTGAGGGTGGGGTAAAGCCCCAGCATTTT | CACEGGVKPQHF
TRBJ1-1 | TRBD1 | TRBV6-1 | - | TGTGCCAGCAGTCAAACAGGACAGGGGCTCATTGAAGCTTTCTTT | CASSQTGQGLIEAFF
TRBJ2-1 | TRBD2 | TRBV28 | many | TGTGCCAGCAGCCAAACTAGCGGGGGCAATGAGCAGTTCTTC | CASSQTSGGNEQFF
TRBJ1-2 | - | TRBV27 | - | TGTGCCAGCAGTCCCACATGGGGAACTAACTATGGCTACACCTTC | CASSPTWGTNYGYTF
TRBJ1-4 | - | TRBV6-6 | - | TGTGCCAGCAGGCTCGAGTCAGGGAAACTGTTTTTT | CASRLESGKLFF
TRBJ2-6 | - | TRBV6-5 | - | TGTGCCAGCAGTTACCGGAGGTCTGGGGCCAACGTCCTGACTTTC | CASSYRRSGANVLTF
TRBJ1-1 | - | TRBV19 | - | TGTGCCAGTAGTGGCCTCGCTGGCACTGAAGCTTTCTTT | CASSGLAGTEAFF